This is a list of T cell receptor beta chains from one sample in a study of siplizumab effects on memory and regulatory T cells. Using immunoSEQ multiplex PCR, the repertoire was profiled, and TCRdb retains in-frame clones only, with some absent. The sample carries approximately 100,000 clones, over 85% recorded once. Sequencing used Tregs sorted from blood. The receptors were sampled from a human donor in good health. Both conserved end residues are part of each CDR3. The D gene is left open where the match is weak. Clone sizes are given selectively: once, few, many, or a class where the clone is expanded.

clone_size,j_call,v_call,d_call,cdr3_nt,cdr3_aa
.,TRBJ1-1,TRBV5-1,.,TGCGCCAGCAGCTTGGAGGGATTAAGTTGGAACACTGAAGCTTTCTTT,CASSLEGLSWNTEAFF
.,TRBJ1-6,TRBV7-8,.,TGTGCCAGCAGCCAGGACCGCCGGGAATCACCCCTCCACTTT,CASSQDRRESPLHF
.,TRBJ2-7,TRBV30,TRBD2,TGTGCCTGGAGTCCTCCGGGACTAGCGGGATTTAGACCTGATTGCGAGCAGTACTTC,CAWSPPGLAGFRPDCEQYF
.,TRBJ2-3,TRBV9,.,TGTGCCAGCAGCCTGGACCCCACAGATACGCAGTATTTT,CASSLDPTDTQYF
.,TRBJ2-1,TRBV30,.,TGTGCCTGGAACCCAGGGTCCCACAATGAGCAGTTCTTC,CAWNPGSHNEQFF
.,TRBJ2-7,TRBV13,TRBD1,TGTGCCAGCAGCTCCGGGACAGGGGGCGAGCAGTACTTC,CASSSGTGGEQYF
.,TRBJ2-7,TRBV19,TRBD1,TGTGCCAGTAGTTCCTGGGACAGGGACGAGCAGTACTTC,CASSSWDRDEQYF
once,TRBJ1-1,TRBV18,.,TGTGCCAGCTCACCAATTGGGACGGGGATTATGAACACTGAAGCTTTCTTT,CASSPIGTGIMNTEAFF
.,TRBJ2-7,TRBV7-2,.,TGTGCCAGCAGCTTGTCGGCCGGACAGCGGTACTACGAGCAGTACTTC,CASSLSAGQRYYEQYF
.,TRBJ2-4,TRBV14,.,TGTGCCAGCAGCCAACTCAGGGTAAACATTCAGTACTTC,CASSQLRVNIQYF